The clone carrying this T cell receptor (beta chain) showed up just a few times. The antigen remains unidentified. The sample is drawn from a study of metastatic and nonmetastatic thyroid tumors. Study-level information: Comparison of repertoires was carried out across blood and tumor or nodule tissue from malignant and benign thyroid patients. Study-wide findings and caveats: Across blood and tumor, TCR beta diversity in malignant thyroid tumors was reportedly significantly higher than in benign nodules.

Per the study methods: A classifier of distant metastasis in papillary thyroid cancer was built from CDR3 differences (across clinicopathological groups). TCRdb re-analyzed the PCR reads through MiXCR. None of the V and J calls come from the authors' own analysis; TCRdb made them. The sample contains 50,000 or so clones, approximately 20% of which appear only once. Thyroid surgery had not been preceded by any treatment in any patient. Germline CDR1 and CDR2: DFQATT and SNEGSKA (reference sequence). CDR3 length: 14 amino acids. The germline V and J ends were trimmed by 0 bases and 7 bases, with 16 bases remaining between them.

The sequencing sample was made of blood. This clonotype originated in a male donor with papillary thyroid cancer or a benign thyroid nodule (not recorded which). Some clones in this sample may be carry-over from other donors' samples. This sequence joins TRBV20-1 and TRBJ2-7; tentative D call: TRBD2 (6 bases). The CDR3 reads CSARDGREAEEQYF. The CDR3 nucleotides are TGCAGTGCTAGAGATGGTAGGGAGGCGGAAGAGCAGTACTTC.